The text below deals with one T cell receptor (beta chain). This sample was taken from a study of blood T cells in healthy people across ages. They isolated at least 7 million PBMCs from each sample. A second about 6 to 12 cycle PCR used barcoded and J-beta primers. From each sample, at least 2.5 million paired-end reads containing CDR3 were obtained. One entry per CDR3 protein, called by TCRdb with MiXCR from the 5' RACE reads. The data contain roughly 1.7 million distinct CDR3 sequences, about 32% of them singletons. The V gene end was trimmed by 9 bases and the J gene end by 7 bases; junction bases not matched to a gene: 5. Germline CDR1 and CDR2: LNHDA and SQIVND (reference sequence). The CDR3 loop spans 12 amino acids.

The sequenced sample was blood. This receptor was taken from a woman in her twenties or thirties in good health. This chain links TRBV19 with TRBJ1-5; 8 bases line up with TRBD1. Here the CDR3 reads CASDRGVQPQHF. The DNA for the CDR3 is TGTGCCAGCGACAGGGGCGTGCAGCCCCAGCATTTT.